This TCR beta chain appears in the sequencing data of a study of T cell changes during pregnancy in multiple sclerosis. There are 13 residues in the CDR3. From germline, CDR1 is SGHRS and CDR2 YFSETQ. The ends were cut back, 4 bases at V and 0 bases at J, with 7 bases in the middle. The method was immunoSEQ multiplex PCR; TCRdb's version includes in-frame clones alone and lacks a portion of them. The repertoire includes about 87,000 clones, 93% of them detected once, and 1.1% to 1.5% sits in the top ten. This chain connects TRBV5-1 to TRBJ1-2; no definite D call. This sample comprised peripheral blood, obtained in the third trimester of pregnancy. The TCR sequence derives from a female donor in good health, enrolled as a control in a pregnancy study. The CDR3 sequence is CASSRTTNYGYTF. For the CDR3, the DNA is TGCGCCAGCAGCCGGACTACTAACTATGGCTACACCTTC.